The 10 T cell receptor beta chains reported below all come from one sample, sequenced in a study of CD8 T cells in Susac syndrome (dated by TCRdb to about 2019). Library preparation used the immunoSEQ multiplex PCR assay. RNA was extracted using the RNeasy kit, and about 0.45 to 1 ug of the RNA was reverse transcribed with random hexamers. The raw public reads went through TCRdb reprocessing: fastp at Q25, MiXCR clone calling, in-frame beta chains kept. Under each unique CDR3 protein, matching rows form one entry showing the most common genes and DNA. Present in this sample are tens of thousands of distinct CDR3 sequences, around 94% of which were seen just once. Of the sample, about 0.29% falls within the top ten clones. The source material was CD4+ T cells from PBMCs. Receptors originate from a human donor with Susac syndrome.

This clonotype was observed a few times. The chain uses TRBV4-2 and TRBJ2-2; perhaps TRBD1 as D (6 bases). The germline gives CDR1 LGHNA, CDR2 YNFKEQ. The V end was cut by 0 bases, the J end by 6 bases, with 8 bases between. This CDR3 has 14 amino acids. The CDR3 DNA reads as TGTGCCAGCAGCCAAGACAGGGGAGCCGGGGAGCTGTTTTTT. It is translated as CASSQDRGAGELFF.

The gene calls are TRBV20-1 and TRBJ2-1; D remains unclear. Trimming stripped 3 bases from V and 6 bases from J, with 6 bases between. The CDR3 has 11 residues. Looked up from germline, CDR1 is DFQATT and CDR2 is SNEGSKA (reference sequence). The CDR3 is CSASDGNEQFF. CDR3 nucleotides: TGCAGTGCTAGTGACGGCAATGAGCAGTTCTTC.

V is TRBV20-1 and J is TRBJ2-7, with D perhaps TRBD1 or TRBD2 (5 bases each). This CDR3 comprises 15 residues. The germline V and J ends were trimmed by 6 bases and 1 base, with 19 bases remaining between them. CDR1 and CDR2 from the germline V gene are DFQATT and SNEGSKA (reference sequence). CDR3 bases: TGCAGTGCGATCCACGGACAATCGGGGTCCTACGAGCAGTACTTC. Amino acids: CSAIHGQSGSYEQYF.

V usage is TRBV27 and J usage is TRBJ1-2; the D is unclear. Germline V gene lookup returns CDR1 MNHEY and CDR2 SMNVEV (reference sequence). V lost 9 bases to trimming and J lost 7 bases, with 15 bases between them. The CDR3 covers 12 residues. The CDR3 DNA sequence: TGTGCCAGTGGACGCATCTATTCTGGCTACACCTTC. Its translation is CASGRIYSGYTF.

This sequence joins TRBV30 and TRBJ2-1; D may match TRBD1 or TRBD2 (5 bases each). The CDR3 consists of 18 residues. CDR1 GTSNPN and CDR2 SVGIG come from the germline V gene (reference sequence). The V and J ends lost 1 base and 7 bases respectively, with 26 bases between them. CDR3: CAWSEVLGVWTLGNEQFF. As DNA, the CDR3 is TGTGCCTGGAGTGAAGTCCTGGGGGTGTGGACCCTGGGGAATGAGCAGTTCTTC. The full variable domain, completed using reference TRBV30 and TRBJ2-1, is SQTIHQWPATLVQPVGSPLSLECTVEGTSNPNLYWYRQAAGRGLQLLFYSVGIGQISSEVPQNLSASRPQDRQFILSSKKLLLSDSGFYLCAWSEVLGVWTLGNEQFFGPGTRLTVL.

This chain connects TRBV6-1 to TRBJ2-3; 9 positions match TRBD1. Per germline, CDR1 MNHNS and CDR2 SASEGT. With V trimmed by 5 bases and J by 3 bases, 12 bases remained unmatched. The CDR3 length is 17 residues. The CDR3: CASSRNTPGQGTDTQYF. The CDR3 region has the DNA TGTGCCAGCAGTCGTAATACCCCGGGACAGGGTACAGATACGCAGTATTTT.

CDR3 amino acids: CASSEGLSTDTQYF. The CDR3 region has the DNA TGTGCCAGCAGTGAGGGACTTAGCACAGATACGCAGTATTTT. V usage is TRBV9 and J usage is TRBJ2-3, with a weak D call TRBD2 (6 bases). This CDR3 spans 14 amino acids. Trimming took off 5 bases at V and 0 bases at J, with 10 bases between the two ends. CDR1 and CDR2 from the germline V gene are SGDLS and YYNGEE.

The chain uses TRBV27 and TRBJ2-2; D gene uncertain. Germline V gene lookup returns CDR1 MNHEY and CDR2 SMNVEV (reference sequence). This CDR3 contains 16 residues. V lost 3 bases and J 8 bases, leaving 19 bases between the germline ends. In DNA, the CDR3 is TGTGCCAGCAGTTTTCAGACATATTCACTCGAGGGGGAGCTGTTTTTT. Amino acid sequence: CASSFQTYSLEGELFF.

V usage is TRBV28 and J usage is TRBJ1-5, with D perhaps TRBD1 (5 bases). V was trimmed by 6 bases and J by 3 bases, leaving 15 bases between them. In germline, CDR1 is MDHEN, CDR2 SYDVKM. This CDR3 has 15 amino acids. CDR3 sequence: CASSDDTGYNQPQHF. Here the CDR3 DNA reads TGTGCCAGCAGCGACGACACAGGATACAATCAGCCCCAGCATTTT.

V usage is TRBV19 and J usage is TRBJ2-3; D is unresolved. This CDR3 contains 13 residues. Per germline, CDR1 LNHDA and CDR2 SQIVND (reference sequence). With 3 bases removed from V and 6 bases from J, the gap between germline ends came to 10 bases. The CDR3 region has the DNA TGTGCCAGTAGTATTAGAGTTTCGGATACGCAGTATTTT. This translates into CASSIRVSDTQYF.